One sample yielded the 14 T cell receptor beta chains listed below, sequenced in a study of T cell responses to AZD1222 COVID-19 vaccine. Sequencing was performed with immunoSEQ multiplex PCR; in TCRdb, only in-frame clones are kept and a portion is missing. This table holds 100,000 to 130,000 clones, roughly 90% found once. Sequences were derived from peripheral blood, sampled 28 days after the second AZD1222 dose. These receptors originate from an adult who received the AZD1222 COVID-19 vaccine.

The V gene is TRBV27, the J gene TRBJ1-1; tentatively, D is TRBD1 (5 bases). The CDR3 sequence is 14 residues long. Germline values: CDR1 MNHEY, CDR2 SMNVEV (reference sequence). Trimming pared 5 bases from V and 5 bases from J, leaving 15 bases between. This chain's CDR3 is CASSANLWGTEAFF. The CDR3 DNA is TGTGCCAGCAGTGCCAATCTTTGGGGGACTGAAGCTTTCTTT.

The chain couples TRBV7-9 to TRBJ2-5; D not certain. CDR1 is SEHNR and CDR2 is FQNEAQ in the germline V gene (reference sequence). The CDR3 is made up of 12 amino acids. Trimming took off 1 base at V and 5 bases at J, with 5 bases between the two ends. The CDR3 bases are TGTGCCAGCAGCTTAGGATGGGAGACCCAGTACTTC. Protein sequence: CASSLGWETQYF.

The chain carries TRBV5-4 and TRBJ1-2, with 7 nucleotides matching TRBD1. There are 14 residues in the CDR3. The V segment lost 4 bases and the J segment 5 bases; nucleotides outside the gene matches: 8. CDR1 is SGHNT, CDR2 YYREEE, per germline (reference sequence). CDR3 region: CASSQVTGEYGYTF. CDR3 sequence (DNA): TGTGCCAGCAGCCAGGTAACAGGGGAGTATGGCTACACCTTC.

The chain links TRBV7-9 to TRBJ1-2, with D perhaps TRBD1 (6 bases). V was shortened by 10 bases and J by 5 bases, with 20 bases between the two germline ends. CDR1 and CDR2 from the germline V gene are SEHNR and FQNEAQ (reference sequence). The CDR3 spans 14 residues. The CDR3 is CATSGAGAGYGYTF. The CDR3 DNA reads TGTGCCACCTCAGGTGCGGGGGCTGGTTATGGCTACACCTTC. Drawing the rest from reference TRBV7-9 and TRBJ1-2, the complete variable domain is DTGVSQNPRHKITKRGQNVTFRCDPISEHNRLYWYRQTLGQGPEFLTYFQNEAQLEKSRLLSDRFSAERPKGSFSTLEIQRTEQGDSAMYLCATSGAGAGYGYTFGSGTRLTVV.

V usage is TRBV5-1 and J usage is TRBJ2-2, with D unclear. The CDR3 is 16 amino acids. Per the germline V gene, CDR1 is SGHRS and CDR2 is YFSETQ. Deletions cut 2 bases from V and 1 base from J, with 12 bases between. The CDR3 DNA reads TGCGCCAGCAGCTTATCGGCGAGACAGAACACCGGGGAGCTGTTTTTT. Protein product: CASSLSARQNTGELFF.

V usage is TRBV19 and J usage is TRBJ2-7, with D perhaps matching TRBD2 (6 bases). There are 14 residues in the CDR3. V dropped 8 bases and J dropped 3 bases, with 17 bases sitting between them. CDR1 and CDR2 (germline): LNHDA, SQIVND (reference sequence). CDR3 sequence reads: CASRGVGRGYEQYF. Here the CDR3 DNA reads TGTGCCAGTCGCGGGGTGGGCCGGGGCTACGAGCAGTACTTC.

This clone was counted a single time. The rearrangement joins TRBV19 to TRBJ1-5, with no clear D. The CDR3 spans 15 residues. Germline CDR1 LNHDA, CDR2 SQIVND (reference sequence). The germline V and J ends were trimmed by 5 bases and 1 base, with 12 bases remaining between them. The CDR3 bases are TGTGCCAGTAGTCTCTCCCTTCCCAGCAATCAGCCCCAGCATTTT. Translating gives CASSLSLPSNQPQHF. The complete variable domain, with remaining parts taken from reference TRBV19 and TRBJ1-5, reads DGGITQSPKYLFRKEGQNVTLSCEQNLNHDAMYWYRQDPGQGLRLIYYSQIVNDFQKGDIAEGYSVSREKKESFPLTVTSAQKNPTAFYLCASSLSLPSNQPQHFGDGTRLSIL.

The V and J genes are TRBV13 and TRBJ2-7; D possibly corresponds to TRBD2 (6 bases). Germline-derived CDR1 and CDR2 are PRHDT and FYEKMQ (reference sequence). The CDR3 loop spans 16 amino acids. V was shortened by 5 bases and J by 0 bases, with 17 bases between the two germline ends. Here the CDR3 DNA reads TGTGCCAGCAGCCTGGAGGGTGAGACCGGCTCCTACGAGCAGTACTTC. This translates into CASSLEGETGSYEQYF.

The chain joins TRBV21-1 to TRBJ1-2. TRBV21-1 is deemed a pseudogene. The CDR3 consists of 16 residues. The CDR3, as DNA: TGTGCCAGCAGCGCGCGGGGTGGAAGTGCCTCCTATGGCTACACCTTC. This encodes CASSARGGSASYGYTF.

CDR3 region: CASSAGGPHTDTQYF. Here the CDR3 DNA reads TGTGCCAGCAGCGCCGGTGGACCCCACACAGATACGCAGTATTTT. The chain uses TRBV5-8 and TRBJ2-3; D is unresolved. Trimming removed 4 bases from V and 2 bases from J, with 14 bases in between. Per the germline V gene, CDR1 is SGHTS and CDR2 is YDEGEE. The CDR3 runs to 15 residues.

This sequence joins TRBV11-3 and TRBJ2-2, with TRBD2 identical over 7 bases. There are 15 residues in the CDR3. Germline-derived CDR1 and CDR2 are SGHNT and YENEEA. Germline trimming cut 3 bases from V and 6 bases from J; bases unmatched to any gene: 7. This chain's CDR3 is CASSFDRGGAGELFF. As DNA, the CDR3 is TGTGCCAGCAGCTTCGATCGGGGAGGGGCCGGGGAGCTGTTTTTT.

The chain employs TRBV16 and TRBJ1-4, with D unresolved. V gave up 2 bases and J gave up 5 bases, with 6 bases separating them. CDR1 KGHSY and CDR2 FQNENV come from the germline V gene. The CDR3 runs to 13 residues. The DNA for the CDR3 is TGTGCCAGCAGCCAAGGTTACAATGAAAAACTGTTTTTT. Its translation is CASSQGYNEKLFF. Variable domain in full (rest from reference TRBV16 and TRBJ1-4): GEEVAQTPKHLVRGEGQKAKLYCAPIKGHSYVFWYQQVLKNEFKFLISFQNENVFDETGMPKERFSAKCLPNSPCSLEIQATKLEDSAVYFCASSQGYNEKLFFGSGTQLSVL.

The chain employs TRBV9 and TRBJ1-2; D remains ambiguous. This CDR3 has 15 amino acids. CDR1 and CDR2 from the germline V gene are SGDLS and YYNGEE. V was clipped by 0 bases and J by 2 bases, with 11 bases between them. CDR3 region: CASSVVPTTNYGYTF. The CDR3 DNA follows: TGTGCCAGCAGCGTAGTCCCGACAACAAACTATGGCTACACCTTC.

The gene calls are TRBV13 and TRBJ2-7; 9 bases agree with TRBD2. Losses at the gene ends were 1 base for V and 5 bases for J; bases not matched to a gene: 3. The CDR3 totals 14 residues. The germline gives CDR1 PRHDT, CDR2 FYEKMQ (reference sequence). The CDR3 DNA reads as TGTGCCAGCAGCTTAGCTAGCGGGATCCACGAGCAGTACTTC. It translates to CASSLASGIHEQYF. The variable domain in full, with the rest retrieved from reference TRBV13 and TRBJ2-7, is AAGVIQSPRHLIKEKRETATLKCYPIPRHDTVYWYQQGPGQDPQFLISFYEKMQSDKGSIPDRFSAQQFSDYHSELNMSSLELGDSALYFCASSLASGIHEQYFGPGTRLTVT.